This TCR beta chain was captured by sequencing in a study of technical replicates of blood from a handful of donors. The germline V gene encodes CDR1 MNHNY and CDR2 SVGAGI (reference sequence). V was shortened by 0 bases and J by 1 base, with 6 bases between the two germline ends. CDR3 length: 14 amino acids. Assay used: immunoSEQ multiplex PCR; TCRdb lists only in-frame clones, some missing. The repertoire holds 60,000 to 75,000 clones, with roughly 97% as singletons. What was sequenced was T cells isolated from PBMCs. The rearrangement links TRBV6-6 to TRBJ1-2; D gene ambiguous. The TCR comes from a human donor in good health. The CDR3 sequence is CASSYSIVNYGYTF. The CDR3 DNA follows: TGTGCCAGCAGTTACTCGATAGTTAACTATGGCTACACCTTC.